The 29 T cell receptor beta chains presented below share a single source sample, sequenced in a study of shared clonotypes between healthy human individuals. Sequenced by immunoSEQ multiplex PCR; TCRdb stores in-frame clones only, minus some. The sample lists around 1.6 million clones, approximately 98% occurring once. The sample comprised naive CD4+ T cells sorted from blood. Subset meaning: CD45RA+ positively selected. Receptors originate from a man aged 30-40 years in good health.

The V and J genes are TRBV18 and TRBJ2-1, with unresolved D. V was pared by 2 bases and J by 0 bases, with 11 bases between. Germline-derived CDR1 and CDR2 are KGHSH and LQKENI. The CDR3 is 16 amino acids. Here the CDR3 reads CASSPSADRSYNEQFF. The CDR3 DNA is TGTGCCAGCTCACCAAGTGCGGATCGCTCCTACAATGAGCAGTTCTTC. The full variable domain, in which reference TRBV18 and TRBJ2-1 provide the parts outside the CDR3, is NAGVMQNPRHLVRRRGQEARLRCSPMKGHSHVYWYRQLPEEGLKFMVYLQKENIIDESGMPKERFSAEFPKEGPSILRIQQVVRGDSAAYFCASSPSADRSYNEQFFGPGTRLTVL.

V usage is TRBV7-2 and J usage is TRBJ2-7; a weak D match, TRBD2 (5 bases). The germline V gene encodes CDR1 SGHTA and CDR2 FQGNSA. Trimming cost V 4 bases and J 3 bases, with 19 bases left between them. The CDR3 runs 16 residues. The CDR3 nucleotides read TGTGCCAGCAGCTCCCACCCCTTAACTAGTTTCTACGAGCAGTACTTC. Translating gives CASSSHPLTSFYEQYF.

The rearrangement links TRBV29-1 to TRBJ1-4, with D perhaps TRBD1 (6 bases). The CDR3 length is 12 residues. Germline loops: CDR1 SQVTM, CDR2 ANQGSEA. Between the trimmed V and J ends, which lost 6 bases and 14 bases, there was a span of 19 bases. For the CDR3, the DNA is TGCAGCGTCAACATCGGACAGTACGGGCTGTTTTTT. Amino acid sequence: CSVNIGQYGLFF.

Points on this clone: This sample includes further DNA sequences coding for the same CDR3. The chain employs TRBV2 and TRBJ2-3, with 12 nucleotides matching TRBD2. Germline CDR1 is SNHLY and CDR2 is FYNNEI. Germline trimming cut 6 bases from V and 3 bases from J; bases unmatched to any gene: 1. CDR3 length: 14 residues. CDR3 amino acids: CASRTSGSTDTQYF. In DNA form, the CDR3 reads TGTGCCAGCAGGACTAGCGGGAGTACAGATACGCAGTATTTT.

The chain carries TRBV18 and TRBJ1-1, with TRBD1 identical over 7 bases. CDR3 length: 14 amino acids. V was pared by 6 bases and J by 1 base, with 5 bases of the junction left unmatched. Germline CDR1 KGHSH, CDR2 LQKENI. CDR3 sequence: CASSYRGTNTEAFF. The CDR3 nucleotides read TGTGCCAGCTCGTACAGGGGTACGAACACTGAAGCTTTCTTT.

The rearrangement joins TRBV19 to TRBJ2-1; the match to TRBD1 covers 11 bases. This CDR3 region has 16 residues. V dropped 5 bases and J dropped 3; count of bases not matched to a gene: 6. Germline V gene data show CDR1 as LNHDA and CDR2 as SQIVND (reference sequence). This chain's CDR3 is CASSSRTGGGYNEQFF. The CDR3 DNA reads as TGTGCCAGTAGTTCTCGGACAGGGGGCGGCTACAATGAGCAGTTCTTC.

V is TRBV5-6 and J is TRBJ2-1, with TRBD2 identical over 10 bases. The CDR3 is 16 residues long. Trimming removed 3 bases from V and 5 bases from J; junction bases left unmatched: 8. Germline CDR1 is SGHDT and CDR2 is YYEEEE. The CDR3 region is CASSYPGTSDHNEQFF. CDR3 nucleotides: TGTGCCAGCAGCTACCCGGGGACTAGCGACCACAATGAGCAGTTCTTC.

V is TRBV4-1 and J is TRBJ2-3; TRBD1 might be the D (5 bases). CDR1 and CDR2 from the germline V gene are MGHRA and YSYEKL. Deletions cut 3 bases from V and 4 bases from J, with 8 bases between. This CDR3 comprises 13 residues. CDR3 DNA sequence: TGCGCCAGCAGCCAGCAGGGCCCAGATACGCAGTATTTT. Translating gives CASSQQGPDTQYF.

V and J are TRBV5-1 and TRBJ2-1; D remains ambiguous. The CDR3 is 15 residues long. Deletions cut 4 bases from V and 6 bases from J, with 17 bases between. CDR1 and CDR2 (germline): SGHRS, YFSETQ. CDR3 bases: TGCGCCAGCAGCCCCCCACGGCCTATTATCAATGAGCAGTTCTTC. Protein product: CASSPPRPIINEQFF.

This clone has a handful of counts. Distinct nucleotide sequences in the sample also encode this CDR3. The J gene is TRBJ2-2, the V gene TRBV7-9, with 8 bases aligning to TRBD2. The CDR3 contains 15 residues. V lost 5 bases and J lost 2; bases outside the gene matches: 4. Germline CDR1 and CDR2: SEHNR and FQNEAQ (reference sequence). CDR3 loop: CASSPGLANTGELFF. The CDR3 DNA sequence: TGTGCCAGCAGCCCCGGACTAGCCAACACCGGGGAGCTGTTTTTT.

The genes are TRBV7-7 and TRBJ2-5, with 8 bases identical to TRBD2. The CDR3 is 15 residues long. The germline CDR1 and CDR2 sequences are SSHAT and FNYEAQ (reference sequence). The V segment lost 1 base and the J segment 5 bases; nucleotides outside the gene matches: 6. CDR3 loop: CASSLVSGSAETQYF. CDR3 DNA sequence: TGTGCCAGCAGCTTAGTAAGCGGGAGTGCGGAGACCCAGTACTTC.

The CDR3 here is CASSQGLAGYNEQFF. The CDR3 DNA is TGTGCCAGCAGCCAAGGACTAGCGGGTTACAATGAGCAGTTCTTC. The chain carries TRBV7-6 and TRBJ2-1; 11 positions agree with TRBD2. The junction had 4 bases not matched to a gene; V was cut back by 5 bases and J by 4 bases. The CDR3 loop spans 15 amino acids. The V gene's germline CDR1 is SGHVS and CDR2 FNYEAQ.

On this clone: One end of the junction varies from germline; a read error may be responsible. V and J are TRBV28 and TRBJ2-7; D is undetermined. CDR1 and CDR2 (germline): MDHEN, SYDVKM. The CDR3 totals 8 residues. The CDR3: CASSPRGF. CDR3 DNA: TGTGCCAGCAGTCCCCGTGGCTTC.

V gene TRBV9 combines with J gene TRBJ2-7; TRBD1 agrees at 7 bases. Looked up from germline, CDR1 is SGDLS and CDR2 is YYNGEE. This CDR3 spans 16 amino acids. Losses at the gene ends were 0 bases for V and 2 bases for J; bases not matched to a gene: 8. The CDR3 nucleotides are TGTGCCAGCAGCGTAGGTCTCGAGACAGGGCCCTACGAGCAGTACTTC. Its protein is CASSVGLETGPYEQYF.

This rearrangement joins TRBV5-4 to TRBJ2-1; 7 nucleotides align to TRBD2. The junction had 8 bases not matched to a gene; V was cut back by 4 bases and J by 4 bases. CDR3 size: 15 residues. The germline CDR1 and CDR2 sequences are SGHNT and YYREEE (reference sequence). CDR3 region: CASSLHAGEYNEQFF. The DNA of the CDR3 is TGTGCCAGCAGCCTACATGCGGGAGAGTACAATGAGCAGTTCTTC.

CDR3 residues: CASSYLAAGVADTQYF. CDR3 bases: TGTGCCAGCAGTTACTTGGCGGCAGGGGTGGCAGATACGCAGTATTTT. The chain employs TRBV6-5 and TRBJ2-3; tentatively, D is TRBD1 (6 bases). CDR3 length: 16 amino acids. Germline CDR1 is MNHEY and CDR2 is SVGAGI. The V gene lost 1 base and the J gene lost 4 bases, with 15 bases spanning the gap.

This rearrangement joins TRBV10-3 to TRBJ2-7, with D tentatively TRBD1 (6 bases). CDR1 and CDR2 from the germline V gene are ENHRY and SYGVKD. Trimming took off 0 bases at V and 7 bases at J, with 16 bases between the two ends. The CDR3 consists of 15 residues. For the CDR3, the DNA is TGTGCCATCAGTGAGTCCAACAGGGAGCCTTCTGAGCAGTACTTC. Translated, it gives CAISESNREPSEQYF.

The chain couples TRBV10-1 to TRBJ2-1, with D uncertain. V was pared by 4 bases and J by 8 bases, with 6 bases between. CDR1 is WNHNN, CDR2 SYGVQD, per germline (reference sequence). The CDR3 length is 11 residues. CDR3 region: CASSAMDEQFF. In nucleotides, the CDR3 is TGCGCCAGCAGTGCTATGGATGAGCAGTTCTTC.

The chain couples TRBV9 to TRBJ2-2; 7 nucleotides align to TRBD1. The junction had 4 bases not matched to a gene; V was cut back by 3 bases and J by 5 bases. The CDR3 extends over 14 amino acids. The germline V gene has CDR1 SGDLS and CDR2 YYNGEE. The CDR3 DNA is TGTGCCAGCAGCGATTACAGGGGTACCGGGGAGCTGTTTTTT. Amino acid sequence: CASSDYRGTGELFF. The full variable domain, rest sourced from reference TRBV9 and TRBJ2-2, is DSGVTQTPKHLITATGQRVTLRCSPRSGDLSVYWYQQSLDQGLQFLIQYYNGEERAKGNILERFSAQQFPDLHSELNLSSLELGDSALYFCASSDYRGTGELFFGEGSRLTVL.

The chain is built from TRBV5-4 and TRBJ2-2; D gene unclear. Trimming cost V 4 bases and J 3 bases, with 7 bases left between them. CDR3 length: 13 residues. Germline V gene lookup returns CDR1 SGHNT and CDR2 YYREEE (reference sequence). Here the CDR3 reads CASSKIDTGELFF. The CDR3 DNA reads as TGTGCCAGCAGCAAGATCGACACCGGGGAGCTGTTTTTT.

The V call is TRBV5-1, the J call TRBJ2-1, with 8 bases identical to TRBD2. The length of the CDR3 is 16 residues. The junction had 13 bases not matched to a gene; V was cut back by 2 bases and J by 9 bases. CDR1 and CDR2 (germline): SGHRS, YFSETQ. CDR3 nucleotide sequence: TGCGCCAGCAGCTTAGGGTTGGGGACTAGTGATTTTGAGCAGTTCTTC. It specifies CASSLGLGTSDFEQFF.

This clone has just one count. The chain's CDR3 is CASSASGPRQYF. DNA for the CDR3: TGTGCCAGCAGCGCTTCAGGGCCTCGGCAGTACTTC. This rearrangement joins TRBV11-2 to TRBJ2-7; the D gene is possibly TRBD1 (5 bases). The CDR3 contains 12 residues. Trimming stripped 5 bases from V and 9 bases from J, with 14 bases between. CDR1 and CDR2 (germline): SGHAT, FQNNGV.

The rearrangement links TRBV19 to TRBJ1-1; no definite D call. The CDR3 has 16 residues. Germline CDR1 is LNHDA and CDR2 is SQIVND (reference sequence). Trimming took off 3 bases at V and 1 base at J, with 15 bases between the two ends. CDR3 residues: CASSILKGPANTEAFF. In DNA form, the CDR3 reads TGTGCCAGTAGTATTTTAAAGGGCCCGGCGAACACTGAAGCTTTCTTT.

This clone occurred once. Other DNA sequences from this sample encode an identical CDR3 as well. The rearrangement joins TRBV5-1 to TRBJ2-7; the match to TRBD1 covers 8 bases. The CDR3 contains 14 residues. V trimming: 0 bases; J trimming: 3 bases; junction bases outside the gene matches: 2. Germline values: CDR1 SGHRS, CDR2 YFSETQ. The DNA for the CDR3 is TGCGCCAGCAGCTTGGCAGGACAGGGCTACGAGCAGTACTTC. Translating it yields CASSLAGQGYEQYF. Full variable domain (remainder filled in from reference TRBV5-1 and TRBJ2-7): KAGVTQTPRYLIKTRGQQVTLSCSPISGHRSVSWYQQTPGQGLQFLFEYFSETQRNKGNFPGRFSGRQFSNSRSEMNVSTLELGDSALYLCASSLAGQGYEQYFGPGTRLTVT.

The DNA of the CDR3 is TGTGCCAGCAGCTTATCTTTCAAAAACTACGAGCAGTACTTC. Encoded protein: CASSLSFKNYEQYF. The rearrangement joins TRBV7-9 to TRBJ2-7; D gene ambiguous. This CDR3 region has 14 residues. The ends were cut back, 2 bases at V and 3 bases at J, with 11 bases in the middle. Germline V gene sequence: CDR1 SEHNR, CDR2 FQNEAQ (reference sequence).

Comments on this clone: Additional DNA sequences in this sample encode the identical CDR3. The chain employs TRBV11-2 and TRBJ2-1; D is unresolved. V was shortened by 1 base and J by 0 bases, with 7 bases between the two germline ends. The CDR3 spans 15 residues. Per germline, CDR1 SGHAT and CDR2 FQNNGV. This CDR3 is CASSLALSSYNEQFF. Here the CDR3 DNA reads TGTGCCAGCAGCTTAGCCCTAAGCTCCTACAATGAGCAGTTCTTC.

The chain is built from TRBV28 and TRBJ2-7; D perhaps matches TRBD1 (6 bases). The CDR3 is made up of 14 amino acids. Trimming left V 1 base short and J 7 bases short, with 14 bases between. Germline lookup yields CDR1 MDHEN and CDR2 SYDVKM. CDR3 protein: CASSLYGQFLEQYF. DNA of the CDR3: TGTGCCAGCAGTTTATATGGACAGTTCTTAGAGCAGTACTTC.

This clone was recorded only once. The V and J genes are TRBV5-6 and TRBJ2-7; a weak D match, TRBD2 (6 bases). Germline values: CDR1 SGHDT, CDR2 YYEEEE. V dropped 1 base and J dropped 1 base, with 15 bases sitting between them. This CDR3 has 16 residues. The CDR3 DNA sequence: TGTGCCAGCAGCTTGTGGGGGGTTCTTACTTCCTACGAGCAGTACTTC. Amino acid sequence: CASSLWGVLTSYEQYF.

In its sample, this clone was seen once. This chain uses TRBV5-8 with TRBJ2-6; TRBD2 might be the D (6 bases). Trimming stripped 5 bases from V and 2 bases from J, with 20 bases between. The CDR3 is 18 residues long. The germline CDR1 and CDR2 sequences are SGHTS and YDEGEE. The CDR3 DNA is TGTGCCAGCAGTCAGCCGCCAGGGAGGATGGCTGGGGCCAACGTCCTGACTTTC. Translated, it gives CASSQPPGRMAGANVLTF.